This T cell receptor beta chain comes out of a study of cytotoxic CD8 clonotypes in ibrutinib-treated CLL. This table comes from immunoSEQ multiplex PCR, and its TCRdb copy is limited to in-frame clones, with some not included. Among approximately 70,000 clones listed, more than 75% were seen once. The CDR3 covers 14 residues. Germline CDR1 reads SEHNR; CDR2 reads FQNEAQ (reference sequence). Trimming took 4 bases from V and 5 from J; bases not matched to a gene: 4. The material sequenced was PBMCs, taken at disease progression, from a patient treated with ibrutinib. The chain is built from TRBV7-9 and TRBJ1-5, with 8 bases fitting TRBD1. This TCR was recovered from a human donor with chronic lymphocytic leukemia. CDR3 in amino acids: CASSSGQGHQPQHF. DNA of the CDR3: TGTGCCAGCAGCTCCGGACAGGGCCATCAGCCCCAGCATTTT. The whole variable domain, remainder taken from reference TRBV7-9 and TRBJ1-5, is DTGVSQNPRHKITKRGQNVTFRCDPISEHNRLYWYRQTLGQGPEFLTYFQNEAQLEKSRLLSDRFSAERPKGSFSTLEIQRTEQGDSAMYLCASSSGQGHQPQHFGDGTRLSIL.